The sequence of this T cell receptor (beta chain) was determined in a study of T cell repertoires in aging, cancer and after chemotherapy. Study-wide results and caveats: In healthy donors, age-related TCR diversity loss mainly reflected lost richness.

The template was genomic DNA from peripheral blood, not RNA. In germline, CDR1 is DFQATT, CDR2 SNEGSKA (reference sequence). V shed 6 bases and J shed 0 bases, with 14 bases lying between them. The CDR3 extends over 14 amino acids. Rearranged V-D-J TRB sequences were amplified with a mixed TRB-A/B primer pool. TCRdb re-derived calls from the multiplex PCR reads in MiXCR, one entry per CDR3 protein. Of under 750 distinct CDR3 sequences in the sample, around a fifth were seen once. This clonotype occurred a few times. Its cognate antigen is unknown. This chain connects TRBV20-1 to TRBJ1-1; D call uncertain. The sequence derives from a human donor with a blood cancer. The sequencing input was blood. The CDR3 region is CSAPNMYMNTEAFF. The CDR3 DNA follows: TGCAGTGCCCCGAACATGTATATGAACACTGAAGCTTTCTTT.